These T cell receptor beta chains were read from a single sample in a study of blood T cell repertoires in COVID-19. This table comes from immunoSEQ multiplex PCR, and its TCRdb copy is limited to in-frame clones, with some not included. Seen here are 150,000 to 200,000 clones, about 83% observed once, and the top ten hold approximately 2.6%. The sequencing input was peripheral blood. These receptors were collected from a woman older than 75 with COVID-19, enrolled during active disease. The CDR3 runs from the conserved cysteine through the conserved F or W. The order of the fields is V gene, J gene, clone size, D gene, CDR3 DNA, CDR3 protein. A D gene is named only where the DNA matches it firmly. Some rows mark clone size as missing; the rest say once, few, many or name a class of expanded clone.

v_call: TRBV18
j_call: TRBJ2-7
clone_size: -
d_call: -
cdr3_nt: TGTGCCAGCTCTCTGACATCGGACATTGGCTACGAGCAGTACTTC
cdr3_aa: CASSLTSDIGYEQYF

v_call: TRBV27
j_call: TRBJ2-7
clone_size: few
d_call: -
cdr3_nt: TGTGCCAGCAGTTTATCTGGGACTTTCTACTCCTACGAGCAGTACTTC
cdr3_aa: CASSLSGTFYSYEQYF

v_call: TRBV7-2
j_call: TRBJ1-1
clone_size: -
d_call: -
cdr3_nt: TGTGCCAGCAGCTTAGGGCCAGTTCAAAACACTGAAGCTTTCTTT
cdr3_aa: CASSLGPVQNTEAFF

v_call: TRBV6-6
j_call: TRBJ1-3
clone_size: -
d_call: -
cdr3_nt: TGTGCCAGCAGTTACTCGATACATCTCTCTGGAAACACCATATATTTT
cdr3_aa: CASSYSIHLSGNTIYF

v_call: TRBV7-6
j_call: TRBJ2-5
clone_size: -
d_call: TRBD2
cdr3_nt: TGTGCCAGCAGCTTACTTTCGTCAGCGGGGGGGCATACCCAGTACTTC
cdr3_aa: CASSLLSSAGGHTQYF

v_call: TRBV6-4
j_call: TRBJ2-5
clone_size: -
d_call: TRBD1
cdr3_nt: TGTGCCAGCAGGCAGGACAGGGGGTCGGAGACCCAGTACTTC
cdr3_aa: CASRQDRGSETQYF

v_call: TRBV7-9
j_call: TRBJ1-1
clone_size: -
d_call: -
cdr3_nt: TGTGCCAGCAGCGGAGACCCATTGAACACTGAAGCTTTCTTT
cdr3_aa: CASSGDPLNTEAFF

v_call: TRBV29-1
j_call: TRBJ1-1
clone_size: -
d_call: -
cdr3_nt: TGCAGCGTTGAAGAAGTCATGGGGGGTATTTCGAACACTGAAGCTTTCTTT
cdr3_aa: CSVEEVMGGISNTEAFF

v_call: TRBV7-9
j_call: TRBJ1-3
clone_size: -
d_call: -
cdr3_nt: TGTGCCAGCAGTCGAACCGGAGGGGTAGGCGGAAACACCATATATTTT
cdr3_aa: CASSRTGGVGGNTIYF

v_call: TRBV3-1/TRBV3-2
j_call: TRBJ1-1
clone_size: -
d_call: -
cdr3_nt: TGTGCCAGCAGCCACGGTGCCTCCTTCTATGCTTTCTTT
cdr3_aa: CASSHGASFYAFF

v_call: TRBV4-1
j_call: TRBJ2-7
clone_size: -
d_call: -
cdr3_nt: TGCGCCAGCAGCCTGCCCGGTCCCTACGAGCAGTACTTC
cdr3_aa: CASSLPGPYEQYF

v_call: TRBV7-2
j_call: TRBJ1-2
clone_size: -
d_call: -
cdr3_nt: TGTGCCAGCAGCTCGGGACAAAACTATGGCTACACCTTC
cdr3_aa: CASSSGQNYGYTF

v_call: TRBV5-4
j_call: TRBJ2-1
clone_size: -
d_call: -
cdr3_nt: TGTGCCAGCACGGGGTGGGAGTTCTACAATGAGCAGTTCTTC
cdr3_aa: CASTGWEFYNEQFF

v_call: TRBV15
j_call: TRBJ2-2
clone_size: -
d_call: TRBD2
cdr3_nt: TGTGCCACCAGCCGACGGACTAGCGGGGGATTCTTCACCGGGGAGCTGTTTTTT
cdr3_aa: CATSRRTSGGFFTGELFF

v_call: TRBV7-3
j_call: TRBJ2-7
clone_size: -
d_call: TRBD1
cdr3_nt: TGTGCCAGCAGCTTGGGGACAGGGAGGGCCTACGAGCAGTACTTC
cdr3_aa: CASSLGTGRAYEQYF

v_call: TRBV14
j_call: TRBJ2-5
clone_size: -
d_call: -
cdr3_nt: TGTGCCAGCAGCCAACGGGGGGCAGAGACCCAGTACTTC
cdr3_aa: CASSQRGAETQYF

v_call: TRBV6-5
j_call: TRBJ2-2
clone_size: -
d_call: -
cdr3_nt: TGTGCCAGCCGCCCGGGTCTAGCGTACACCGGGGAGCTGTTTTTT
cdr3_aa: CASRPGLAYTGELFF

v_call: TRBV19
j_call: TRBJ2-1
clone_size: -
d_call: TRBD2
cdr3_nt: TGTGCCAGTAGTATAGGCGGGGGGGCCTTTTCCTACAATGAGCAGTTCTTC
cdr3_aa: CASSIGGGAFSYNEQFF

v_call: TRBV18
j_call: TRBJ2-5
clone_size: -
d_call: -
cdr3_nt: TGTGCCAGCTCACCACAATGGGGCGTGGAGACCCAGTACTTC
cdr3_aa: CASSPQWGVETQYF

v_call: TRBV19
j_call: TRBJ1-1
clone_size: -
d_call: -
cdr3_nt: TGTGCCACCGACTCTATGAACACTGAAGCTTTCTTT
cdr3_aa: CATDSMNTEAFF

v_call: TRBV2
j_call: TRBJ1-2
clone_size: -
d_call: -
cdr3_nt: TGTGCCAGCAGTATGGGGTGGGGGCCCAGGCCCTATGGCTACACCTTC
cdr3_aa: CASSMGWGPRPYGYTF

v_call: TRBV4-2
j_call: TRBJ2-5
clone_size: -
d_call: TRBD2
cdr3_nt: TGTGCCAGCAGCCAGACAGGGACTAGCGGACAAGAGACCCAGTACTTC
cdr3_aa: CASSQTGTSGQETQYF

v_call: TRBV10-2
j_call: TRBJ2-1
clone_size: -
d_call: TRBD2
cdr3_nt: TGCGCCAGCACCCCGGCTAGCGGAGCGATCAATGAGCAGTTCTTC
cdr3_aa: CASTPASGAINEQFF

v_call: TRBV4-2
j_call: TRBJ2-7
clone_size: -
d_call: -
cdr3_nt: TGTGCCAGCAGCCAGGCCCAGGGGTACGAGCAGTACTTC
cdr3_aa: CASSQAQGYEQYF

v_call: TRBV7-3
j_call: TRBJ2-1
clone_size: -
d_call: TRBD2
cdr3_nt: TGTGCCAGCAGCTTACGGCTAGCGGCCTACAATGAGCAGTTCTTC
cdr3_aa: CASSLRLAAYNEQFF

v_call: TRBV5-1
j_call: TRBJ1-3
clone_size: few
d_call: -
cdr3_nt: TGCGCCAGCAGCTCGACAGGTACCTCTGGAAACACCATATATTTT
cdr3_aa: CASSSTGTSGNTIYF

v_call: TRBV19
j_call: TRBJ2-7
clone_size: -
d_call: TRBD1
cdr3_nt: TGTGCCAGTAGTATTCGACAGGGTACCTCCTACGAGCAGTACTTC
cdr3_aa: CASSIRQGTSYEQYF

v_call: TRBV10-3
j_call: TRBJ1-2
clone_size: -
d_call: TRBD1
cdr3_nt: TGTGCCATCAGTGATGAACGACAGGGCTACTATGGCTACACCTTC
cdr3_aa: CAISDERQGYYGYTF

v_call: TRBV19
j_call: TRBJ2-7
clone_size: -
d_call: TRBD2
cdr3_nt: TGTGCCAGTAGTCCCGGGGTAGCGGGATACGAGCAGTACTTC
cdr3_aa: CASSPGVAGYEQYF

v_call: TRBV18
j_call: TRBJ1-1
clone_size: -
d_call: -
cdr3_nt: TGTGCCAGCTCACCAAGGATCGGGGGATTGGACACTGAAGCTTTCTTT
cdr3_aa: CASSPRIGGLDTEAFF

v_call: TRBV2
j_call: TRBJ2-6
clone_size: -
d_call: TRBD1
cdr3_nt: TGTGCCAGCAGTGACAGGGGGCGCGGGGCCAACGTCCTGACTTTC
cdr3_aa: CASSDRGRGANVLTF

v_call: TRBV15
j_call: TRBJ1-1
clone_size: -
d_call: TRBD1
cdr3_nt: TGTGCCACCAGCAGAAACAGGGGTGACACTGAAGCTTTCTTT
cdr3_aa: CATSRNRGDTEAFF

v_call: TRBV4-2
j_call: TRBJ2-7
clone_size: -
d_call: TRBD2
cdr3_nt: TGTGCCAGCAGCCCCCACTTGAGCGGGAGTTCCTACGAGCAGTACTTC
cdr3_aa: CASSPHLSGSSYEQYF

v_call: TRBV5-1
j_call: TRBJ1-6
clone_size: -
d_call: -
cdr3_nt: TGCGCCAGCAGCTTGGCGGGGTATAATAATTCACCCCTCCACTTT
cdr3_aa: CASSLAGYNNSPLHF

v_call: TRBV6-6
j_call: TRBJ1-1
clone_size: -
d_call: TRBD1
cdr3_nt: TGTGCCAGCAGAGGGACAGGGGTTACGAACACTGAAGCTTTCTTT
cdr3_aa: CASRGTGVTNTEAFF

v_call: TRBV2
j_call: TRBJ2-1
clone_size: -
d_call: TRBD1
cdr3_nt: TGTGCCAGCAGTGAAGGTGGCAGGGGGCAGTACAATGAGCAGTTCTTC
cdr3_aa: CASSEGGRGQYNEQFF

v_call: TRBV10-3
j_call: TRBJ1-5
clone_size: few
d_call: -
cdr3_nt: TGTGCCATCAGTGAGACAGTGATTAGCAATCAGCCCCAGCATTTT
cdr3_aa: CAISETVISNQPQHF

v_call: TRBV2
j_call: TRBJ1-2
clone_size: -
d_call: -
cdr3_nt: TGTGCCAGCAGTGAACAGGCCTCCTATGGCTACACCTTC
cdr3_aa: CASSEQASYGYTF

v_call: TRBV5-5
j_call: TRBJ1-1
clone_size: -
d_call: -
cdr3_nt: TGTGCCAGCAGCTCGGGATGGGTCACTGAAGCTTTCTTT
cdr3_aa: CASSSGWVTEAFF

v_call: TRBV27
j_call: TRBJ1-5
clone_size: -
d_call: -
cdr3_nt: TGTGCCAGCCTACCACAGGGCCTATTGGGCAATCAGCCCCAGCATTTT
cdr3_aa: CASLPQGLLGNQPQHF

v_call: TRBV18
j_call: TRBJ1-5
clone_size: -
d_call: -
cdr3_nt: TGTGCCAGCTCGACGGGGGGGGTTCGGGCCCAGCATTTT
cdr3_aa: CASSTGGVRAQHF

v_call: TRBV10-3
j_call: TRBJ2-7
clone_size: once
d_call: -
cdr3_nt: TGTGCCATCTCACCGGGGGTGTACGAGCAGTACTTC
cdr3_aa: CAISPGVYEQYF

v_call: TRBV28
j_call: TRBJ1-4
clone_size: -
d_call: -
cdr3_nt: TGTGCCAGCAGTTTTCGGGATAACAAACTGTTTTTT
cdr3_aa: CASSFRDNKLFF

v_call: TRBV7-3
j_call: TRBJ2-7
clone_size: -
d_call: -
cdr3_nt: TGTGCCAGCAGCTTATTACAGGGTTACGAGCAGTACTTC
cdr3_aa: CASSLLQGYEQYF

v_call: TRBV5-4
j_call: TRBJ1-2
clone_size: few
d_call: -
cdr3_nt: TGTGCCAGCAGCTTGGGGGGAGGGTATGGCTACACCTTC
cdr3_aa: CASSLGGGYGYTF

v_call: TRBV10-3
j_call: TRBJ2-7
clone_size: few
d_call: -
cdr3_nt: TGTGCCATCAGTGAGCCCCTAGCGAGAACGTACGAGCAGTACTTC
cdr3_aa: CAISEPLARTYEQYF

v_call: TRBV7-3
j_call: TRBJ2-3
clone_size: -
d_call: -
cdr3_nt: TGTGCCAGCAGCTCCGGGACTGGAGATACGCAGTATTTT
cdr3_aa: CASSSGTGDTQYF

v_call: TRBV6-6
j_call: TRBJ1-5
clone_size: -
d_call: TRBD1
cdr3_nt: TGTGCCAGCAGTTACTCGAGGGGACAGGGCGTGCAGCCCCAGCATTTT
cdr3_aa: CASSYSRGQGVQPQHF

v_call: TRBV12-3/TRBV12-4
j_call: TRBJ1-1
clone_size: once
d_call: -
cdr3_nt: TGTGCCAGCAGTTACGACAGAGAAGCTTTCTTT
cdr3_aa: CASSYDREAFF

v_call: TRBV18
j_call: TRBJ2-7
clone_size: few
d_call: TRBD1
cdr3_nt: TGTGCCAGCTCACCAACCGGGACAGCGTACTCCTACGAGCAGTACTTC
cdr3_aa: CASSPTGTAYSYEQYF

v_call: TRBV4-1
j_call: TRBJ2-7
clone_size: few
d_call: TRBD1
cdr3_nt: TGCGCCAGCAGCGCACGGGACAGGGGTAACTACGAGCAGTACTTC
cdr3_aa: CASSARDRGNYEQYF

v_call: TRBV7-2
j_call: TRBJ1-1
clone_size: few
d_call: TRBD1
cdr3_nt: TGTGCCAGCAGCTTAAGGCAGGGGGCTGAAGCTTTCTTT
cdr3_aa: CASSLRQGAEAFF

v_call: TRBV7-3
j_call: TRBJ2-3
clone_size: -
d_call: -
cdr3_nt: TGTGCCAGCAGCTCGCGGCCGGAGGATACGCAGTATTTT
cdr3_aa: CASSSRPEDTQYF

v_call: TRBV2
j_call: TRBJ1-1
clone_size: -
d_call: -
cdr3_nt: TGTGCCAGCAGCACAGGGACCCACGGTGAAGCTTTCTTT
cdr3_aa: CASSTGTHGEAFF

v_call: TRBV5-1
j_call: TRBJ2-7
clone_size: -
d_call: TRBD1
cdr3_nt: TGCGCCAGCAGCTCCAGGACAGGGACCTACGAGCAGTACTTC
cdr3_aa: CASSSRTGTYEQYF